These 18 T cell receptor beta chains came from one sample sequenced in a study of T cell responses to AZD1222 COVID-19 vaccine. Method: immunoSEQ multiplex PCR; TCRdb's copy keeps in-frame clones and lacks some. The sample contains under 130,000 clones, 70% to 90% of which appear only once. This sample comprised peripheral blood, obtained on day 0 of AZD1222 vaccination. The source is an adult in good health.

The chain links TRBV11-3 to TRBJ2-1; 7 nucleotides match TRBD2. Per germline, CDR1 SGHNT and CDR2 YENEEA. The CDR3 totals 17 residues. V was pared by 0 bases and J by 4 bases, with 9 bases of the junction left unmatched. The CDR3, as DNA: TGTGCCAGCAGCTTAGAGCCTAGCGGAGCTGTGTACAATGAGCAGTTCTTC. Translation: CASSLEPSGAVYNEQFF.

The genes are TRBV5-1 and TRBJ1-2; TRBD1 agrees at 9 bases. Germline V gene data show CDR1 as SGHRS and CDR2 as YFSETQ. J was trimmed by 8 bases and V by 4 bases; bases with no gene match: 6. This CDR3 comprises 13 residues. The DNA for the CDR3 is TGCGCCAGCAGCCCGGGGACAGGGACAGGCTACACCTTC. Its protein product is CASSPGTGTGYTF.

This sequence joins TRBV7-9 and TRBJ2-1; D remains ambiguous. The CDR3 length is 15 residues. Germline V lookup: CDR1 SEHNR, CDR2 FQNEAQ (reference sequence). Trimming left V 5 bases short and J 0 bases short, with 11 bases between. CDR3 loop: CASSPTVSSYNEQFF. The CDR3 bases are TGTGCCAGCAGCCCGACGGTGAGCTCCTACAATGAGCAGTTCTTC.

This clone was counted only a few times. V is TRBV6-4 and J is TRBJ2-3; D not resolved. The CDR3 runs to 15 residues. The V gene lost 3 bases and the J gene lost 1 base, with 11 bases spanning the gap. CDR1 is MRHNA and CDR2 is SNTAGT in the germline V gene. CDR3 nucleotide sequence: TGTGCCAGCAGTGATGGGGAAGGTGGCACAGATACGCAGTATTTT. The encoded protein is CASSDGEGGTDTQYF.

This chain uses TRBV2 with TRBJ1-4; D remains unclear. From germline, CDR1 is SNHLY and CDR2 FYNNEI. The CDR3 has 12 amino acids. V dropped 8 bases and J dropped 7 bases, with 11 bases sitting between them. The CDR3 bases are TGTGCCAGCGACTCCTGGGGTGAAAAACTGTTTTTT. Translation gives CASDSWGEKLFF.

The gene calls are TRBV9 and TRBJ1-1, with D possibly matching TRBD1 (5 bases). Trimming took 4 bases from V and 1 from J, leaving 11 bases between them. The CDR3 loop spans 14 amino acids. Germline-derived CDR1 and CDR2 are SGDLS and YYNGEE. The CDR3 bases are TGTGCCAGCAGCCCAGGACATCAGAACACTGAAGCTTTCTTT. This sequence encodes CASSPGHQNTEAFF.

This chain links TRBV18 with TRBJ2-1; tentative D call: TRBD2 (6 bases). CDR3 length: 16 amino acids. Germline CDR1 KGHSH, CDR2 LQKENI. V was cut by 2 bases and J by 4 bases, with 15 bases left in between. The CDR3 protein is CASSPMAGIMYNEQFF. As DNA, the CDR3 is TGTGCCAGCTCACCAATGGCGGGGATTATGTACAATGAGCAGTTCTTC.

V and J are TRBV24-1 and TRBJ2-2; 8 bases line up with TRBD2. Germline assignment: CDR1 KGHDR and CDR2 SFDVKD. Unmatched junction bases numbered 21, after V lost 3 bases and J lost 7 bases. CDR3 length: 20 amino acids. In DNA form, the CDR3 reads TGTGCCACCAGTGATCCCTCCTCCCCCACGGGAGCGGGAGAACTCGGGGAGCTGTTTTTT. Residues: CATSDPSSPTGAGELGELFF.

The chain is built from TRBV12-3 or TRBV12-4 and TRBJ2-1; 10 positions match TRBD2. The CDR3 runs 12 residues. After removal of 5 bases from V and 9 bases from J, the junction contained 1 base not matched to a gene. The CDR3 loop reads CASSTSGAEQFF. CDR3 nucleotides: TGTGCCAGCAGTACTAGCGGGGCTGAGCAGTTCTTC.

As DNA, the CDR3 is TGTGCCAGCACCCCAAGACGGGGGGGAGATACGCAGTATTTT. As protein: CASTPRRGGDTQYF. The rearrangement uses TRBV6-2 or TRBV6-3 and TRBJ2-3; 8 bases map to TRBD2. V was pared by 7 bases and J by 5 bases, with 8 bases of the junction left unmatched. The CDR3 totals 14 residues. CDR1 and CDR2 (germline): MNHEY, SVGEGT.

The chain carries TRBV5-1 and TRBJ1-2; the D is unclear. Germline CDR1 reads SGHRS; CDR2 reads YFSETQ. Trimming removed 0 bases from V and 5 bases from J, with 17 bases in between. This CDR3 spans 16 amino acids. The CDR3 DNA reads TGCGCCAGCAGCTTGGAACCTTCCGGTTCAACATATGGCTACACCTTC. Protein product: CASSLEPSGSTYGYTF. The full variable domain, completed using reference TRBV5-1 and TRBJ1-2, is KAGVTQTPRYLIKTRGQQVTLSCSPISGHRSVSWYQQTPGQGLQFLFEYFSETQRNKGNFPGRFSGRQFSNSRSEMNVSTLELGDSALYLCASSLEPSGSTYGYTFGSGTRLTVV.

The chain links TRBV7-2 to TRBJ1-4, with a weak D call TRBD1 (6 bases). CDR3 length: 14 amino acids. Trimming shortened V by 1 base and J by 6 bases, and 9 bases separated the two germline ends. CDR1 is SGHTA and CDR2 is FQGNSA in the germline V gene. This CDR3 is CASSLGTDYEKLFF. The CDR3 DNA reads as TGTGCCAGCAGCTTAGGGACAGATTATGAAAAACTGTTTTTT.

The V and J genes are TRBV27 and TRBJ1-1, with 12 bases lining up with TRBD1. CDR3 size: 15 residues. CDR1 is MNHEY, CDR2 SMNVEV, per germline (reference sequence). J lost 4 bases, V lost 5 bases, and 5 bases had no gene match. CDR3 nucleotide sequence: TGTGCCAGCAGTACCGGGACAGGGGGCCGCACTGAAGCTTTCTTT. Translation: CASSTGTGGRTEAFF.

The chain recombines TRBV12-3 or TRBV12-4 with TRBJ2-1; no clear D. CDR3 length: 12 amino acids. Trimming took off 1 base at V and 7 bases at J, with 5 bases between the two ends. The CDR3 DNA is TGTGCCAGCAGTTTAGGTGAGAATGAGCAGTTCTTC. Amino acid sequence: CASSLGENEQFF.

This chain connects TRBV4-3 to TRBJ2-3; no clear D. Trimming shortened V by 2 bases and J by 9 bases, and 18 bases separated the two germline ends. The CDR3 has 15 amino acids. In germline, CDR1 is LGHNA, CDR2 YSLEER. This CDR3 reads CASSQLSFGVETQYF. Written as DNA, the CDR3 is TGCGCCAGCAGCCAATTATCTTTTGGGGTTGAGACGCAGTATTTT.

Here the CDR3 reads CASSPRTSGQNTGELFF. DNA for the CDR3: TGTGCCAGCAGCCCTAGGACTAGCGGTCAAAACACCGGGGAGCTGTTTTTT. This chain joins TRBV7-9 and TRBJ2-2, with 10 bases aligning to TRBD2. Germline V lookup: CDR1 SEHNR, CDR2 FQNEAQ (reference sequence). There are 17 residues in the CDR3. V lost 5 bases and J lost 2; bases outside the gene matches: 8.

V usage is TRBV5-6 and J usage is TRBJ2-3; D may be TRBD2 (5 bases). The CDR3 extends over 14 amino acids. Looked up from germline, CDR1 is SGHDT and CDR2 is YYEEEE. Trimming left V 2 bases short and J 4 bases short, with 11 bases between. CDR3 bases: TGTGCCAGCAGCTTTAAGGCTAGCTCAGATACGCAGTATTTT. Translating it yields CASSFKASSDTQYF.

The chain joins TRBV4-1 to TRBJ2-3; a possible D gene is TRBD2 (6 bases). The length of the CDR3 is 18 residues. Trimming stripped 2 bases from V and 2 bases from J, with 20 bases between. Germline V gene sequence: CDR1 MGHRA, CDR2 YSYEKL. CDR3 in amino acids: CASSQPLKGLFITDTQYF. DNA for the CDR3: TGCGCCAGCAGCCAACCCCTCAAGGGACTGTTTATCACAGATACGCAGTATTTT.